Presented here are 30 T cell receptor beta chains from one specimen sequenced in a study of cytomegalovirus exposure and HLA in healthy donors. 60 Vbeta and 13 Jbeta primers were used in PCR. The protocol was immunoSEQ multiplex PCR, while the TCRdb copy is restricted to in-frame clones and leaves out a portion. This sample's table has around 45,000 clones. Sequenced material: PBMCs. The receptors shown here come from a male donor in good health and CMV-seronegative.

The chain carries TRBV18 and TRBJ2-1; 9 bases map to TRBD1. The ends lost 5 bases at V and 10 bases at J; junction bases unmatched: 12. Germline V gene lookup returns CDR1 KGHSH and CDR2 LQKENI. This CDR3 is 15 amino acids long. CDR3 residues: CASSAGTGSGEEQFF. As DNA, the CDR3 is TGTGCCAGCTCAGCCGGGACAGGGAGTGGAGAGGAGCAGTTCTTC.

For the CDR3, the DNA is TGTGCCAGCAGTGGACTTAGCGGGGCCTCTTACAATGAGCAGTTCTTC. Residues: CASSGLSGASYNEQFF. This chain joins TRBV5-6 and TRBJ2-1, with 8 bases fitting TRBD2. There are 16 residues in the CDR3. The trim removed 5 bases at V and 4 bases at J, leaving 11 bases unmatched. Looked up from germline, CDR1 is SGHDT and CDR2 is YYEEEE.

The CDR3 protein is CASSYGGTTDTQYF. CDR3 bases: TGTGCCAGCAGTTACGGCGGAACCACAGATACGCAGTATTTT. This chain uses TRBV6-5 with TRBJ2-3; no clear D gene. V was clipped by 2 bases and J by 2 bases, with 8 bases between them. The CDR3 has 14 residues. Germline V lookup: CDR1 MNHEY, CDR2 SVGAGI.

As DNA, the CDR3 is TGTGCCAGCAGCGTAAATGCCGGCACGGGGTCTGAAGCTTTCTTT. Translating it yields CASSVNAGTGSEAFF. V is TRBV9 and J is TRBJ1-1; D not certain. V lost 1 base, J lost 6 bases, and 16 bases lay in between. Germline lookup yields CDR1 SGDLS and CDR2 YYNGEE. CDR3 size: 15 residues.

This chain connects TRBV5-8 to TRBJ1-1, with D unclear. The V gene's germline CDR1 is SGHTS and CDR2 YDEGEE. The CDR3 runs to 11 residues. V lost 3 bases to trimming and J lost 3 bases, with 3 bases between them. The CDR3 bases are TGTGCCAGCAGCTCCTACACTGAAGCTTTCTTT. The encoded protein is CASSSYTEAFF.

The chain carries TRBV19 and TRBJ2-3; TRBD2 agrees at 16 bases. Unmatched junction bases numbered 10, after V lost 6 bases and J lost 4 bases. This CDR3 spans 18 amino acids. CDR1 LNHDA and CDR2 SQIVND come from the germline V gene (reference sequence). The CDR3 region has the DNA TGTGCCAGTAGCTCCGGGACTAGCGGGGGGGCGGTAGCAGATACGCAGTATTTT. Amino acids: CASSSGTSGGAVADTQYF.

The rearrangement joins TRBV18 to TRBJ1-5; TRBD1 might be the D (5 bases). V was shortened by 6 bases and J by 5 bases, with 11 bases between the two germline ends. In germline, CDR1 is KGHSH, CDR2 LQKENI. There are 13 residues in the CDR3. Written as DNA, the CDR3 is TGTGCCAGCTCCGCCGGGGGGGATCAGCCCCAGCATTTT. The encoded protein is CASSAGGDQPQHF.

This chain connects TRBV6-5 to TRBJ1-2; TRBD1 matches at 11 bases. Germline CDR1 and CDR2: MNHEY and SVGAGI. With V trimmed by 6 bases and J by 6 bases, 6 bases remained unmatched. The length of the CDR3 is 14 residues. DNA of the CDR3: TGTGCCAGCAGCCCGGGACAGGGGGGGAATGGCTACACCTTC. Amino acid sequence: CASSPGQGGNGYTF.

This chain connects TRBV18 to TRBJ1-5; D may be TRBD1 (5 bases). The V gene lost 3 bases and the J gene lost 3 bases, with 12 bases spanning the gap. This CDR3 spans 15 amino acids. The V gene's germline CDR1 is KGHSH and CDR2 LQKENI. The CDR3 DNA follows: TGTGCCAGCTCACCCTTAGGGGTTGACAATCAGCCCCAGCATTTT. This sequence encodes CASSPLGVDNQPQHF.

The chain uses TRBV19 and TRBJ2-7; D unresolved. Germline loops: CDR1 LNHDA, CDR2 SQIVND (reference sequence). The CDR3 length is 15 residues. V was trimmed by 3 bases and J by 6 bases, leaving 18 bases between them. The DNA of the CDR3 is TGTGCCAGTAGTATTTATCTACAGAGCCCCTCCGAGCAGTACTTC. This codes for CASSIYLQSPSEQYF.

V usage is TRBV5-3 and J usage is TRBJ1-5; the match to TRBD1 covers 8 bases. TRBV5-3 is sorted into the ORF group, with uncertain function. J lost 6 bases, V lost 4 bases, and 12 bases had no gene match. The CDR3 has 16 amino acids. CDR3: CARSHGQGGRGQPQHF. CDR3 in DNA: TGTGCCAGAAGCCACGGACAGGGAGGTCGAGGTCAGCCCCAGCATTTT.

This sequence joins TRBV10-2 and TRBJ1-5; 8 bases agree with TRBD1. This CDR3 has 16 amino acids. Trimming at V came to 0 bases and at J to 5 bases, leaving 6 bases not matched to a gene. Germline CDR1 WSHSY, CDR2 SAAADI. The CDR3 loop is CASSESDRVQDQPQHF. CDR3 DNA sequence: TGCGCCAGCAGTGAGTCGGACAGGGTGCAGGATCAGCCCCAGCATTTT.

V is TRBV14 and J is TRBJ2-7, with D uncertain. V lost 1 base, J lost 4 bases, and 8 bases lay in between. CDR1 SGHDN and CDR2 FVKESK come from the germline V gene. The CDR3 is made up of 13 amino acids. The CDR3 here is CASSQVTGYEQYF. CDR3 DNA: TGTGCCAGCAGCCAAGTAACGGGTTACGAGCAGTACTTC.

The rearrangement joins TRBV6-1 to TRBJ2-7; TRBD2 aligns across 9 bases. V shed 8 bases and J 5 bases; nucleotides not matched to a gene: 7. The CDR3 covers 13 residues. The germline CDR1 and CDR2 sequences are MNHNS and SASEGT. CDR3 in amino acids: CASAGGGADEQYF. CDR3 nucleotide sequence: TGTGCCAGCGCTGGCGGGGGGGCCGACGAGCAGTACTTC.

The chain couples TRBV5-1 to TRBJ1-1; tentative D call: TRBD1 (5 bases). From germline, CDR1 is SGHRS and CDR2 YFSETQ. Trimming removed 4 bases at V and 1 base at J, with 14 bases between. The CDR3 totals 15 residues. The CDR3 sequence is CASSQQGGGNTEAFF. CDR3 sequence (DNA): TGCGCCAGCAGCCAGCAGGGAGGCGGGAACACTGAAGCTTTCTTT.

The chain has TRBV5-6 and TRBJ2-7; TRBD1 aligns across 11 bases. The germline gives CDR1 SGHDT, CDR2 YYEEEE. The CDR3 contains 14 residues. V lost 4 bases, J lost 6 bases, and 6 bases stayed unmatched. The CDR3, as DNA: TGTGCCAGCAGCCGGGGGACAGGGGGTTTCGAGCAGTACTTC. Encoded protein: CASSRGTGGFEQYF.

The CDR3 DNA sequence: TGCGCCAGCAGCCAAGCGCCGGGGGGCTATGGCTACACCTTC. This encodes CASSQAPGGYGYTF. The chain joins TRBV4-1 to TRBJ1-2, with D possibly TRBD1 on 5 matching bases. Per the germline V gene, CDR1 is MGHRA and CDR2 is YSYEKL. The CDR3 extends over 14 amino acids. V lost 1 base and J 4 bases, leaving 10 bases between the germline ends.

The V call is TRBV27, the J call TRBJ2-1, with 7 positions matching TRBD1. The CDR3 spans 14 residues. V shed 8 bases, J shed 2 bases, and the junction held 6 bases outside the gene matches. Per the germline V gene, CDR1 is MNHEY and CDR2 is SMNVEV (reference sequence). The CDR3 here is CASSDRVPYNEQFF. The CDR3 nucleotides are TGTGCCAGCTCCGACAGGGTCCCCTACAATGAGCAGTTCTTC.

The gene calls are TRBV27 and TRBJ1-1; the D gene is possibly TRBD1 (5 bases). The CDR3 totals 16 residues. CDR1 is MNHEY, CDR2 SMNVEV, per germline (reference sequence). Trimming left V 3 bases short and J 0 bases short, with 14 bases between. The CDR3, as DNA: TGTGCCAGCAGTTTGACGGGGGGAGTGATGAACACTGAAGCTTTCTTT. This encodes CASSLTGGVMNTEAFF.

CDR3 protein: CASSLTAGSLFEQYF. Written as DNA, the CDR3 is TGTGCCAGCAGTTTAACCGCCGGGTCGCTGTTCGAGCAGTACTTC. This sequence joins TRBV6-5 and TRBJ2-5; no firm D call. Judging by the DNA end, TRBJ2-7 fits better; the J call may be wrong. Germline lookup yields CDR1 MNHEY and CDR2 SVGAGI. The CDR3 is 15 amino acids.

The chain uses TRBV4-1 and TRBJ1-1; no definite D call. The CDR3 has 14 residues. The germline V gene has CDR1 MGHRA and CDR2 YSYEKL. V was clipped by 1 base and J by 5 bases, with 11 bases between them. DNA of the CDR3: TGCGCCAGCAGCCAAGCGGGATGGGATACTGAAGCTTTCTTT. This encodes CASSQAGWDTEAFF.

The chain employs TRBV19 and TRBJ1-5; possibly TRBD1 for D (6 bases). The V gene lost 1 base and the J gene lost 0 bases, with 10 bases spanning the gap. From germline, CDR1 is LNHDA and CDR2 SQIVND (reference sequence). The CDR3 loop spans 16 amino acids. CDR3: CASSIVGQYSNQPQHF. CDR3 DNA sequence: TGTGCCAGTAGTATAGTTGGACAGTATAGCAATCAGCCCCAGCATTTT.

CDR3 residues: CASIEERGDGEQYF. CDR3 DNA: TGTGCCAGCATAGAGGAGCGGGGGGATGGGGAGCAGTACTTC. The V call is TRBV25-1, the J call TRBJ2-7, with 9 bases matching TRBD2. The CDR3 consists of 14 residues. Germline lookup yields CDR1 MGHDK and CDR2 SYGVNS. The J segment lost 7 bases and the V segment lost 7 bases, leaving 11 bases of the junction unmatched.

The chain couples TRBV7-9 to TRBJ1-2, with 8 bases matching TRBD1. The germline gives CDR1 SEHNR, CDR2 FQNEAQ (reference sequence). This CDR3 has 16 amino acids. Losses at the gene ends were 3 bases for V and 4 bases for J; bases not matched to a gene: 10. This CDR3 is CASSFGTGAVRYGYTF. The CDR3 nucleotides read TGTGCCAGCAGCTTTGGGACAGGTGCCGTTCGCTATGGCTACACCTTC.

V gene TRBV6-5 combines with J gene TRBJ1-2, with 7 bases matching TRBD1. The CDR3 has 14 residues. Germline trimming cut 6 bases from V and 5 bases from J; bases unmatched to any gene: 9. CDR1 and CDR2 (germline): MNHEY, SVGAGI. CDR3 nucleotides: TGTGCCAGCAGCCAAGCCGGGACAGTTTATGGCTACACCTTC. This gives the protein CASSQAGTVYGYTF.

The chain joins TRBV7-9 to TRBJ2-7; 7 bases map to TRBD1. This CDR3 comprises 16 residues. V trimming: 5 bases; J trimming: 4 bases; junction bases outside the gene matches: 14. Germline V gene data show CDR1 as SEHNR and CDR2 as FQNEAQ (reference sequence). CDR3 nucleotide sequence: TGTGCCAGCAGCCCTTGGGGCCCGGGACAGACTTACGAGCAGTACTTC. Translated: CASSPWGPGQTYEQYF. Drawing the rest from reference TRBV7-9 and TRBJ2-7, the complete variable domain is DTGVSQNPRHKITKRGQNVTFRCDPISEHNRLYWYRQTLGQGPEFLTYFQNEAQLEKSRLLSDRFSAERPKGSFSTLEIQRTEQGDSAMYLCASSPWGPGQTYEQYFGPGTRLTVT.

V is TRBV28 and J is TRBJ1-5; TRBD1 agrees at 7 bases. Looked up from germline, CDR1 is MDHEN and CDR2 is SYDVKM. V was clipped by 10 bases and J by 8 bases; unmatched bases: 14. The CDR3 length is 14 residues. The DNA for the CDR3 is TGTGCCACGACTTCGGGAGACAGGGTTAAGCCCCAGCATTTT. Protein product: CATTSGDRVKPQHF.

The chain employs TRBV29-1 and TRBJ1-1; D is possibly TRBD1 (5 bases). The V gene's germline CDR1 is SQVTM and CDR2 ANQGSEA. The CDR3 totals 13 residues. Deletions cut 8 bases from V and 7 bases from J, with 20 bases between. DNA of the CDR3: TGCAGCTTCCTGACAGATGAGAGGTATGAAGCTTTCTTT. Amino acid sequence: CSFLTDERYEAFF.

This CDR3 is CASSLSNQNIQYF. CDR3 DNA: TGTGCCAGCAGTCTTAGCAACCAAAACATTCAGTACTTC. V gene TRBV2 combines with J gene TRBJ2-4; D not certain. With 5 bases removed from V and 5 bases from J, the gap between germline ends came to 10 bases. The CDR3 contains 13 residues. From germline, CDR1 is SNHLY and CDR2 FYNNEI.

The V gene is TRBV18, the J gene TRBJ2-7, with 8 bases lining up with TRBD2. V lost 6 bases, J lost 0 bases, and 7 bases stayed unmatched. Germline CDR1 reads KGHSH; CDR2 reads LQKENI. This CDR3 spans 15 amino acids. CDR3 bases: TGTGCCAGCTCTTTCTCGGGGGGGGACTCCTACGAGCAGTACTTC. It yields the protein CASSFSGGDSYEQYF.